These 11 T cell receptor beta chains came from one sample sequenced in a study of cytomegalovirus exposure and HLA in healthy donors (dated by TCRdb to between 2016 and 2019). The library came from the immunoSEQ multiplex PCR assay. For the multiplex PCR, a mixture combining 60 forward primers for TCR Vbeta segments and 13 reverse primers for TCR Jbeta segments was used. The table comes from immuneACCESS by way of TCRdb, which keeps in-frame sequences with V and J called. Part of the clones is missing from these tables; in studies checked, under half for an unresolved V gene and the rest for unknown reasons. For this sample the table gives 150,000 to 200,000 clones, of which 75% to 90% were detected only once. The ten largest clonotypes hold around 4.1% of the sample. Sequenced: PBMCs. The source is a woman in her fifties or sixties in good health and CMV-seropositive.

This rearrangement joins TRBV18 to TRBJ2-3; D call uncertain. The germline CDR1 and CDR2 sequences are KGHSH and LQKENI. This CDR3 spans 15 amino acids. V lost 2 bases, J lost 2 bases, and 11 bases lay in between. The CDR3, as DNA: TGTGCCAGCTCACCAAACCTAACCCCCACAGATACGCAGTATTTT. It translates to CASSPNLTPTDTQYF.

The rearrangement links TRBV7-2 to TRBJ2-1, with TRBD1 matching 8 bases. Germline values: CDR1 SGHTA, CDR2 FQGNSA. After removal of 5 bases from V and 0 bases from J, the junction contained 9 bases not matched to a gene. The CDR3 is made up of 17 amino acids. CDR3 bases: TGTGCCAGCAGCAGGAGGACAGGGCAAGGCTCCTACAATGAGCAGTTCTTC. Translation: CASSRRTGQGSYNEQFF.

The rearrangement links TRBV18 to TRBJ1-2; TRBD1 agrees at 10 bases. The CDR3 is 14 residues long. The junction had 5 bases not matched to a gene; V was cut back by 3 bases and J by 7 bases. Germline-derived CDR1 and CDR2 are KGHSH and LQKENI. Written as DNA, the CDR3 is TGTGCCAGCTCACCTAGAGACAGGGGGCCTGGCTACACCTTC. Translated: CASSPRDRGPGYTF.

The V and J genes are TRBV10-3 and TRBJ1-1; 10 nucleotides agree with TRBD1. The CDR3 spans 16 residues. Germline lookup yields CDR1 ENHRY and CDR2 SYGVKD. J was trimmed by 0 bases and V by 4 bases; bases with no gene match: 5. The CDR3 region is CAISGQGAKVNTEAFF. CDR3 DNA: TGTGCCATCAGTGGACAGGGGGCGAAGGTGAACACTGAAGCTTTCTTT.

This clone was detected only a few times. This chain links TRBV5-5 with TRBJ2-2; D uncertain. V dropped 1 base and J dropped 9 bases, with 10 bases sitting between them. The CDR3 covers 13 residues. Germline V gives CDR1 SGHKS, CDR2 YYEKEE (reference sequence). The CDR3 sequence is CASSLSSDRELFF. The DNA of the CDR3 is TGTGCCAGCAGCTTGAGCTCTGATCGGGAGCTGTTTTTT.

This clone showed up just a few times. The CDR3 spells CSVTTSGRAMNEQFF. CDR3 in DNA: TGCAGCGTAACGACTAGCGGGAGGGCTATGAATGAGCAGTTCTTC. The genes are TRBV29-1 and TRBJ2-1, with 14 nucleotides matching TRBD2. Germline CDR1 reads SQVTM; CDR2 reads ANQGSEA. With 6 bases clipped from V and 7 bases from J, the junction kept 8 bases outside the gene matches. The CDR3 spans 15 residues.

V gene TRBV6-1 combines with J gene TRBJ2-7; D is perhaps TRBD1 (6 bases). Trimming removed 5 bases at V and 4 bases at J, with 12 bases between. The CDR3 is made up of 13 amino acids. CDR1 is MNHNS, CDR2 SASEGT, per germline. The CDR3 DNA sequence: TGTGCCAGCAGTATAACAGGGTTTTACGAGCAGTACTTC. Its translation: CASSITGFYEQYF.

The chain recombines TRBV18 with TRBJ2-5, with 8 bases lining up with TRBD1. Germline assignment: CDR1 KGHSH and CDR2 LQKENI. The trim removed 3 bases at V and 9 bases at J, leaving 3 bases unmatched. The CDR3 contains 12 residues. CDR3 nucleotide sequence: TGTGCCAGCTCACCTGGACAGGGAGCCCAGTACTTC. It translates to CASSPGQGAQYF.

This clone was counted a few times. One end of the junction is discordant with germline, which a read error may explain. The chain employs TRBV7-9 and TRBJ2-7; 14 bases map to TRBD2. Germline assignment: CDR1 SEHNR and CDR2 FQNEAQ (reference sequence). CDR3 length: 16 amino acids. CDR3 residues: CSSSRLAGGNSYEQYF. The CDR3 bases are TGTTCCAGCAGCCGACTAGCGGGAGGGAACTCCTACGAGCAGTACTTC.

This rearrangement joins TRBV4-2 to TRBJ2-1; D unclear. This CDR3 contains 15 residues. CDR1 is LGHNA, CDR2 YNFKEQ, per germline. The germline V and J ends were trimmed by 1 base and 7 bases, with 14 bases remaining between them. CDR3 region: CASSQGALSRNEQFF. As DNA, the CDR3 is TGTGCCAGCAGCCAAGGGGCGCTAAGTAGGAATGAGCAGTTCTTC.

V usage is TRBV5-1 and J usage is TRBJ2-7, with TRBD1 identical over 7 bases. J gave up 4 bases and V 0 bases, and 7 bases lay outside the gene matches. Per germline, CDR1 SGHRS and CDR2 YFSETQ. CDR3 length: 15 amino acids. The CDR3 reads CASSLAGTAEYEQYF. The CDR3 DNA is TGCGCCAGCAGCTTGGCCGGGACAGCGGAGTACGAGCAGTACTTC.